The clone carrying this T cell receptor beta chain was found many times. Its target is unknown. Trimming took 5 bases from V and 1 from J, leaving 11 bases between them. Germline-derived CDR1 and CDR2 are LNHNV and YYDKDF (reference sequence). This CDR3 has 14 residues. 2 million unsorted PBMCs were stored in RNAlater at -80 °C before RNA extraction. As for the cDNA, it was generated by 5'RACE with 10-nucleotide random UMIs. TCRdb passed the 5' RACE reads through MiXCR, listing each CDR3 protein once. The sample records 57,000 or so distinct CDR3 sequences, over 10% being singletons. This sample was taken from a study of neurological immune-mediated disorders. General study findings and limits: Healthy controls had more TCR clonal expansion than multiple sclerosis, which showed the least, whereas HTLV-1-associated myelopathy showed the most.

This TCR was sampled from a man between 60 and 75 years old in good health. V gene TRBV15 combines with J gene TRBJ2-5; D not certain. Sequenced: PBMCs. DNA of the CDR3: TGTGCCACCAGCCCCCGAGGTTTCCAAGAGACCCAGTACTTC. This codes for CATSPRGFQETQYF.